Shown below are 25 T cell receptor beta chains from a single sample sequenced in a study of blood T cell repertoires in COVID-19. The protocol was immunoSEQ multiplex PCR, while the TCRdb copy is restricted to in-frame clones and leaves out a portion. There are about 130,000 clones in the sample; 70% to 75% occur only once, and around 5.9% lies in the top ten. The sequenced sample was peripheral blood. Receptors were obtained from a man in his sixties with acute or convalescent COVID-19.

The table lists this clone with a count of one. The rearrangement joins TRBV21-1 to TRBJ1-1. TRBV21-1 is a known pseudogene. The CDR3 is made up of 15 amino acids. This CDR3 is CASRNGSASKAEAFF. CDR3 DNA: TGTGCCTCGAGAAACGGGTCCGCTAGCAAGGCTGAAGCTTTCTTT.

The J gene is TRBJ2-1, the V gene TRBV24-1; 8 bases map to TRBD1. This CDR3 spans 16 amino acids. The germline V gene encodes CDR1 KGHDR and CDR2 SFDVKD. With V trimmed by 2 bases and J by 2 bases, 4 bases remained unmatched. CDR3 DNA: TGTGCCACCAGTGATTCACAGGGGGGAACCTACAATGAGCAGTTCTTC. This encodes CATSDSQGGTYNEQFF.

This chain uses TRBV9 with TRBJ2-2, with 12 bases identical to TRBD2. Per the germline V gene, CDR1 is SGDLS and CDR2 is YYNGEE. The CDR3 contains 16 residues. Trimming cost V 4 bases and J 6 bases; bases outside gene matches: 7. CDR3 residues: CASSPQTSGRAGELFF. CDR3 sequence (DNA): TGTGCCAGCAGCCCCCAGACTAGCGGGAGAGCCGGGGAGCTGTTTTTT.

This clone was observed a handful of times. The J gene is TRBJ2-2, the V gene TRBV24-1; D possibly corresponds to TRBD1 (6 bases). CDR3 length: 15 residues. Germline V gives CDR1 KGHDR, CDR2 SFDVKD. Trimming pared 5 bases from V and 4 bases from J, leaving 13 bases between. Here the CDR3 reads CATSAPGAPTGELFF. As DNA, the CDR3 is TGTGCCACCAGTGCCCCAGGGGCCCCCACCGGGGAGCTGTTTTTT.

V gene TRBV6-5 combines with J gene TRBJ2-1; D possibly corresponds to TRBD2 (5 bases). Per germline, CDR1 MNHEY and CDR2 SVGAGI. Trimming removed 10 bases at V and 10 bases at J, with 20 bases between. The CDR3 contains 13 residues. The CDR3 loop reads CATNEREKGEQFF. CDR3 nucleotide sequence: TGTGCCACTAATGAGAGGGAAAAAGGCGAGCAGTTCTTC.

J is TRBJ2-7 and V is TRBV18; weak D call: TRBD2 (6 bases). Per germline, CDR1 KGHSH and CDR2 LQKENI. Trimming took 4 bases from V and 5 from J, leaving 15 bases between them. There are 14 residues in the CDR3. The CDR3 reads CASSRGVLIDEQYF. CDR3 nucleotide sequence: TGTGCCAGCTCACGGGGGGTCCTTATTGACGAGCAGTACTTC.

The CDR3 sequence: CASSKVSGYYNSPLHF. CDR3 bases: TGTGCCAGTAGTAAGGTCTCGGGGTACTATAATTCACCCCTCCACTTT. V and J are TRBV19 and TRBJ1-6; D is unclear. Between the trimmed V and J ends, which lost 4 bases and 3 bases, there was a span of 13 bases. This CDR3 region has 16 residues. Germline V lookup: CDR1 LNHDA, CDR2 SQIVND (reference sequence). The complete variable domain, with remaining parts taken from reference TRBV19 and TRBJ1-6, reads DGGITQSPKYLFRKEGQNVTLSCEQNLNHDAMYWYRQDPGQGLRLIYYSQIVNDFQKGDIAEGYSVSREKKESFPLTVTSAQKNPTAFYLCASSKVSGYYNSPLHFGNGTRLTVT.

The chain joins TRBV5-1 to TRBJ2-2; maybe TRBD1 (5 bases). The CDR3 covers 15 residues. Germline V gene lookup returns CDR1 SGHRS and CDR2 YFSETQ. Trimming stripped 3 bases from V and 4 bases from J, with 13 bases between. CDR3 region: CASSSQAGFTGELFF. The CDR3 DNA reads as TGCGCCAGCAGCTCCCAGGCAGGGTTCACCGGGGAGCTGTTTTTT.

The V gene is TRBV4-1, the J gene TRBJ2-1; no reliable D call. This CDR3 comprises 16 residues. In germline, CDR1 is MGHRA, CDR2 YSYEKL. Trimming cost V 0 bases and J 1 base, with 10 bases left between them. For the CDR3, the DNA is TGCGCCAGCAGCCAAGAGTGGAGAGTATCCTACAATGAGCAGTTCTTC. Translated, it gives CASSQEWRVSYNEQFF.

The chain links TRBV12-3 or TRBV12-4 to TRBJ1-2; the D gene is possibly TRBD1 (5 bases). This CDR3 has 12 residues. Trimming took off 2 bases at V and 8 bases at J, with 9 bases between the two ends. The CDR3 nucleotides read TGTGCCAGCAGTTTACGGGGGAGCGGCTACACCTTC. Protein sequence: CASSLRGSGYTF.

The rearrangement links TRBV7-8 to TRBJ1-1, with D tentatively TRBD1 (6 bases). CDR1 SGHVS and CDR2 FQNEAQ come from the germline V gene. V dropped 5 bases and J dropped 4 bases, with 17 bases sitting between them. CDR3 size: 15 residues. CDR3 DNA: TGTGCCAGCAGCCCTAGGGGGGGAGGCGGCACTGAAGCTTTCTTT. Protein sequence: CASSPRGGGGTEAFF.

V is TRBV9 and J is TRBJ1-2, with TRBD1 matching 9 bases. V lost 3 bases, J lost 2 bases, and 5 bases stayed unmatched. This CDR3 is 15 amino acids long. The V gene's germline CDR1 is SGDLS and CDR2 YYNGEE. The CDR3 loop is CASSAMDRGNYGYTF. Written as DNA, the CDR3 is TGTGCCAGCAGCGCCATGGACAGGGGAAACTATGGCTACACCTTC.

The V call is TRBV3-1 (or the pseudogene TRBV3-2), the J call TRBJ1-2; 10 bases line up with TRBD1. V gave up 5 bases and J gave up 7 bases; unmatched junction bases: 7. The CDR3 is made up of 14 amino acids. Germline V CDR1 and CDR2: LGHDT, YNNKEL (reference sequence). Here the CDR3 DNA reads TGTGCCAGCAGCTACGACAGGGGGCTTCTTGGCTACACCTTC. Its translation: CASSYDRGLLGYTF.

This chain joins TRBV27 and TRBJ2-1; perhaps TRBD2 as D (6 bases). In germline, CDR1 is MNHEY, CDR2 SMNVEV (reference sequence). The CDR3 runs 19 residues. Trimming pared 0 bases from V and 6 bases from J, leaving 24 bases between. For the CDR3, the DNA is TGTGCCAGCAGTTTATCGTCGTCCATAGCGTTATCAGCGGGCAATGAGCAGTTCTTC. Amino acid sequence: CASSLSSSIALSAGNEQFF.

This clone was detected only a few times. This rearrangement joins TRBV3-1 (or the pseudogene TRBV3-2) to TRBJ2-7; 8 bases fit TRBD1. The CDR3 has 15 amino acids. Germline-derived CDR1 and CDR2 are LGHDT and YNNKEL (reference sequence). The J segment lost 4 bases and the V segment lost 8 bases, leaving 13 bases of the junction unmatched. CDR3 sequence (DNA): TGTGCCAGCGCTAACCTGTACAGGGGGAGGTACGAGCAGTACTTC. Protein product: CASANLYRGRYEQYF.

The V gene is TRBV5-4, the J gene TRBJ2-1; D is ambiguous. V lost 0 bases and J 4 bases, leaving 11 bases between the germline ends. This CDR3 region has 15 residues. The germline V gene encodes CDR1 SGHNT and CDR2 YYREEE (reference sequence). CDR3 nucleotide sequence: TGTGCCAGCAGCTTGGGACACCAAATTTACAATGAGCAGTTCTTC. Translated: CASSLGHQIYNEQFF. The entire variable domain, with the rest obtained from reference TRBV5-4 and TRBJ2-1, is as follows: ETGVTQSPTHLIKTRGQQVTLRCSSQSGHNTVSWYQQALGQGPQFIFQYYREEENGRGNFPPRFSGLQFPNYSSELNVNALELDDSALYLCASSLGHQIYNEQFFGPGTRLTVL.

In DNA form, the CDR3 reads TGTGCCAGCAGTCGACAGGGTGCTGGAAACACCATATATTTT. Its translation: CASSRQGAGNTIYF. The V call is TRBV6-5, the J call TRBJ1-3; 7 bases line up with TRBD1. CDR1 MNHEY and CDR2 SVGAGI come from the germline V gene. Unmatched junction bases numbered 3, after V lost 5 bases and J lost 2 bases. The CDR3 is made up of 14 amino acids.

This sequence joins TRBV30 and TRBJ2-1, with D unclear. CDR3 length equals 15 residues. Germline assignment: CDR1 GTSNPN and CDR2 SVGIG (reference sequence). Trimming took 1 base from V and 2 from J, leaving 12 bases between them. The CDR3 DNA sequence: TGTGCCTGGAGTGCCCTCGCTAATCCCTACAATGAGCAGTTCTTC. This gives the protein CAWSALANPYNEQFF.

The J gene is TRBJ1-2, the V gene TRBV5-1; 12 bases agree with TRBD1. This CDR3 region has 17 residues. CDR1 and CDR2 from the germline V gene are SGHRS and YFSETQ. V lost 3 bases and J lost 5; bases outside the gene matches: 11. The CDR3 protein is CASSSGTGGLMVYGYTF. CDR3 sequence (DNA): TGCGCCAGCAGCTCGGGGACAGGGGGCCTGATGGTTTATGGCTACACCTTC. Variable domain in full (rest from reference TRBV5-1 and TRBJ1-2): KAGVTQTPRYLIKTRGQQVTLSCSPISGHRSVSWYQQTPGQGLQFLFEYFSETQRNKGNFPGRFSGRQFSNSRSEMNVSTLELGDSALYLCASSSGTGGLMVYGYTFGSGTRLTVV.

The chain links TRBV7-3 to TRBJ1-1; the D is unclear. With 1 base removed from V and 2 bases from J, the gap between germline ends came to 8 bases. CDR1 SGHTA and CDR2 FQGTGA come from the germline V gene. The CDR3 consists of 14 residues. CDR3 in amino acids: CASSLSSLNTEAFF. CDR3 bases: TGTGCCAGCAGCTTAAGCAGTTTAAACACTGAAGCTTTCTTT.

This clone was seen only a few times. The chain combines TRBV19 with TRBJ1-2; TRBD1 matches 7 bases. With 5 bases clipped from V and 8 bases from J, the junction kept 17 bases outside the gene matches. The germline gives CDR1 LNHDA, CDR2 SQIVND (reference sequence). CDR3 length: 16 residues. CDR3 region: CASSGSNRDRTIGYTF. CDR3 bases: TGTGCCAGTAGTGGCTCTAACCGGGACAGAACTATAGGCTACACCTTC. Full variable domain (rest looked up from reference TRBV19 and TRBJ1-2): DGGITQSPKYLFRKEGQNVTLSCEQNLNHDAMYWYRQDPGQGLRLIYYSQIVNDFQKGDIAEGYSVSREKKESFPLTVTSAQKNPTAFYLCASSGSNRDRTIGYTFGSGTRLTVV.

This clone was recorded a few times. This chain uses TRBV3-1 (or the pseudogene TRBV3-2) with TRBJ2-1; D ambiguous. Germline V gene lookup returns CDR1 LGHDT and CDR2 YNNKEL (reference sequence). This CDR3 has 15 residues. V was cut by 4 bases and J by 2 bases, with 12 bases left in between. The CDR3: CASSLGPSTYNEQFF. The CDR3 DNA is TGTGCCAGCAGCCTCGGTCCCTCTACCTACAATGAGCAGTTCTTC.

For the CDR3, the DNA is TGTGCCAGCGACAGATGGTCGGCAGATACGCAGTATTTT. It yields the protein CASDRWSADTQYF. The V gene is TRBV5-8, the J gene TRBJ2-3; D possibly corresponds to TRBD1 (5 bases). Trimming shortened V by 7 bases and J by 4 bases, and 13 bases separated the two germline ends. CDR1 SGHTS and CDR2 YDEGEE come from the germline V gene. The CDR3 is made up of 13 amino acids.

This sequence joins TRBV10-1 and TRBJ2-1, with unresolved D. The CDR3 extends over 12 amino acids. Per the germline V gene, CDR1 is WNHNN and CDR2 is SYGVQD (reference sequence). V lost 6 bases, J lost 5 bases, and 8 bases lay in between. The CDR3 protein is CASRAGDNEQFF. The CDR3 DNA reads TGCGCCAGCAGAGCCGGAGACAATGAGCAGTTCTTC.

The J gene is TRBJ1-2, the V gene TRBV5-1; TRBD1 aligns across 8 bases. With V trimmed by 4 bases and J by 4 bases, 18 bases remained unmatched. The CDR3 has 18 amino acids. Germline V lookup: CDR1 SGHRS, CDR2 YFSETQ. The CDR3: CASSILSGTGPTPYGYTF. CDR3 sequence (DNA): TGCGCCAGCAGCATCCTCTCCGGGACAGGACCTACCCCCTATGGCTACACCTTC.